This TCR beta chain was recovered during a study of cytomegalovirus exposure and HLA in healthy donors. CDR1 MNHNS and CDR2 SASEGT come from the germline V gene. The CDR3 is 14 amino acids. V was clipped by 6 bases and J by 3 bases; unmatched bases: 5. PCR primers comprised 60 Vbeta and 13 Jbeta primers. The authors' processing: There were about 80 million unique TCR beta chains by a later count, and 10 million to 12 million of them were shared. This table comes from immunoSEQ multiplex PCR, and its TCRdb copy is limited to in-frame clones, with some not included. That table gives V, J and clone size, and the DNA gave D and trimming. This table has about 95,000 clones, under 85% appearing once. On this clone: The target antigen is unknown.

The study's findings and limits: A later analysis, which compared TCR beta chains of equal frequency, found the HLA-associated ones more clonally expanded. The study labeled 170 or so TCR beta chains cytomegalovirus-associated.

This chain uses TRBV6-1 with TRBJ2-1; 7 bases fit TRBD2. The clonotype originates from a woman aged 40 to 50 in good health and CMV-seropositive. Sample: PBMCs. The DNA of the CDR3 is TGTGCCAGCAGAGGACTAGACAACTACAATGAGCAGTTCTTC. It specifies CASRGLDNYNEQFF.